This T cell receptor beta chain came from a study of T-cell reconstitution after alpha-beta-depleted transplantation in children. Unique molecular identifiers were used in preparing the TCRbeta library. Each CDR3 protein is one row after TCRdb ran MiXCR on the PCR reads. The sample has a few hundred thousand distinct CDR3 sequences, around 12% seen once. Germline V gene data show CDR1 as SGHVS and CDR2 as FQNEAQ. The CDR3 has 16 residues. Unmatched junction bases numbered 2, after V lost 2 bases and J lost 1 base. The sample in question was PBMCs from the stem cell graft donor, obtained from the stem cell graft. The sequence derives from a human donor who donated a stem cell graft to a child with combined immunodeficiency. The chain carries TRBV7-8 and TRBJ2-3, with 11 bases lining up with TRBD1. This chain's CDR3 is CASSLRTGGRTDTQYF. For the CDR3, the DNA is TGTGCCAGCAGCTTAAGGACAGGGGGCCGCACAGATACGCAGTATTTT.